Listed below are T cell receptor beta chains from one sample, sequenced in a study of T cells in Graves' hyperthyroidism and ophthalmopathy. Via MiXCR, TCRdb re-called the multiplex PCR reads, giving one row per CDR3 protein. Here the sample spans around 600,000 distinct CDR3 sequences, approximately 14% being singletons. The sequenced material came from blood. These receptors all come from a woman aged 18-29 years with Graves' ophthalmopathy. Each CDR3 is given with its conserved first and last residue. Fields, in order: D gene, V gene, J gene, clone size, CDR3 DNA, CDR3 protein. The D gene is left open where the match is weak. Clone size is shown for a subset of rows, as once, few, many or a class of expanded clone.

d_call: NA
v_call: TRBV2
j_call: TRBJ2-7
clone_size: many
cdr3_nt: TGTGCCAGCACCCTAGAGCGCGAGCAGTACTTC
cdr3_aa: CASTLEREQYF

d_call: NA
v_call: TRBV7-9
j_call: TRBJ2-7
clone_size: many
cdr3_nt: TGTGCCAGCAGCTTAGAGGCGAAAGACCTCAACGAGCAGTACTTC
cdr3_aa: CASSLEAKDLNEQYF

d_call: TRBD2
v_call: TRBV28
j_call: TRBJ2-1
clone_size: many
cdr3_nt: TGTGCCAGCAGTTTAGGGCTGCCGGCGGGAGACCGGCTGGGTGAGCAGTTCTTC
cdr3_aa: CASSLGLPAGDRLGEQFF

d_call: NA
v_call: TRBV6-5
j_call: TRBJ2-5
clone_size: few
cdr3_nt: TGTGCCAGCAGTTTTCAGCGAAAAGAGACCCAGTACTTC
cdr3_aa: CASSFQRKETQYF

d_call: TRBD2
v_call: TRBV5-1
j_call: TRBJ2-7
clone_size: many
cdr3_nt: TGCGCCAGCAGCTTTTCAGCGGGAGGTTTCTCCTACGAGCAGTACTTC
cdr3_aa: CASSFSAGGFSYEQYF

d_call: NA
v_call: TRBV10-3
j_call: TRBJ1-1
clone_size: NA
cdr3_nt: TGTGCCATCAGTGGCTGGGAGGGGGGGGCGTCTGCCGAAGCTTTCTTT
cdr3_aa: CAISGWEGGASAEAFF

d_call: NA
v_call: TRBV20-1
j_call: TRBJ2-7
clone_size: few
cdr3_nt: TGCAGTGCTAGACCAGTAACCGCAGCCTACGAGCAGTACTTC
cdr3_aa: CSARPVTAAYEQYF

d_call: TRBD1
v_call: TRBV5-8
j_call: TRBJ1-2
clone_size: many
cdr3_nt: TGTGCCAGCAGCTTCCCCCAGGGGGATGGCTACACCTTC
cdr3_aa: CASSFPQGDGYTF

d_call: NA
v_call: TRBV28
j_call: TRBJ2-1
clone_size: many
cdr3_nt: TGTGCCAGCAGTAGACACACATCCCACGGCAATGAGCAGTTCTTC
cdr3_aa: CASSRHTSHGNEQFF

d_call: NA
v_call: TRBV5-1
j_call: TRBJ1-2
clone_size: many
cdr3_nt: TGCGCCAGCAGCCCCGGACAGCCTAACTATGGCTACACCTTC
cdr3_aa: CASSPGQPNYGYTF

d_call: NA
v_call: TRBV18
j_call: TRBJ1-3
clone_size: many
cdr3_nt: TGTGCCAGCTCACCAGGGACCTCTGGAAACACCATATATTTT
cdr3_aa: CASSPGTSGNTIYF

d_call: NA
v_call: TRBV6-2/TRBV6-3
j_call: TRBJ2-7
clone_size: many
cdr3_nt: TGTGCCAGCAGTTTGACCAGGGTATCCTACGAGCAGTACTTC
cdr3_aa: CASSLTRVSYEQYF

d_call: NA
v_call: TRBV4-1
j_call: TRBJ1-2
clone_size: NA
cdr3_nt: TGCGCCAGCAGCCAAGGTTGGTCAGGGCGCTCTGGCTACACCTTC
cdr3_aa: CASSQGWSGRSGYTF

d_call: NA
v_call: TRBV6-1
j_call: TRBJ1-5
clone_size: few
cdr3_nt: TGTGCCGTGGGCTCCTATCAGCCCCAGCATTTT
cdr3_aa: CAVGSYQPQHF

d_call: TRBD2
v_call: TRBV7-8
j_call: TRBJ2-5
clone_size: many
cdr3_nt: TGTGCCAGCAGCTTAGTGGCTAGCGGGCTCCAAGAGACCCAGTACTTC
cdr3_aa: CASSLVASGLQETQYF

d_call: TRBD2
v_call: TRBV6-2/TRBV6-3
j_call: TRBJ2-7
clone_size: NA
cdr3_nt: TGTGCCAGCAGAAAATATAGCGGGAGAAGCTCCTACGAGCAGTACTTC
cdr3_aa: CASRKYSGRSSYEQYF

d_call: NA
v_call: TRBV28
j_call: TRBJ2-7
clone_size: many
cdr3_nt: TGTGCCAGCAGTTTATTAGCACGCTACGAGCAGTACTTC
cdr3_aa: CASSLLARYEQYF

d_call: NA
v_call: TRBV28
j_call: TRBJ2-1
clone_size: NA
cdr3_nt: TGTGCCAGCAGTCGGCCGATCCCGAGCTCCTACAATGAGCAGTTCTTC
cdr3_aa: CASSRPIPSSYNEQFF

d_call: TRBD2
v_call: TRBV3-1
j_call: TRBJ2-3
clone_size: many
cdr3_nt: TGTGCCAGCAGCCCAGCGGGAGGGTTCACAGATACGCAGTATTTT
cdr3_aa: CASSPAGGFTDTQYF

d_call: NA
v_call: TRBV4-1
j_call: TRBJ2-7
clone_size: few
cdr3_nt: TGCGCCAGCAGCCAAGATCTTTTCGGGAAAACATACGAGCAGTACTTC
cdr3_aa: CASSQDLFGKTYEQYF

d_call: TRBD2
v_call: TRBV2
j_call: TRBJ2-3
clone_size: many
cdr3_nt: TGTGCCAGCAGGGGACTAGCGGGAGATACGCAGTATTTT
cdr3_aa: CASRGLAGDTQYF

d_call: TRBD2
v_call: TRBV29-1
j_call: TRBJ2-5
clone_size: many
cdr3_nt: TGCAGCGTCGAAGGACTAGCCGAGACCCAGTACTTC
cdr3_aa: CSVEGLAETQYF

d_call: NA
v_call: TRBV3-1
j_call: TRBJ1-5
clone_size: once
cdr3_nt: TGTGCCAGCAGCCAAGTACCGGCCCCCAATCAGCCCCAGCATTTT
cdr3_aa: CASSQVPAPNQPQHF

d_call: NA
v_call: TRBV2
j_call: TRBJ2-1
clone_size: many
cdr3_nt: TGTGCCAGCAGGGAGGGCTCCTACAATGAGCAGTTCTTC
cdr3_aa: CASREGSYNEQFF

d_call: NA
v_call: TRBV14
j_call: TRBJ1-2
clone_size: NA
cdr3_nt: TGTGCCAGCAGGTCCGACAACAGCGTGGATGGCTACACCTTC
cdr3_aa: CASRSDNSVDGYTF

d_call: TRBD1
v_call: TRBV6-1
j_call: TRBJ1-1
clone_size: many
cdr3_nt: TGTGCCAGCAAGACAGGGGGTGAAGCTTTCTTT
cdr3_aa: CASKTGGEAFF

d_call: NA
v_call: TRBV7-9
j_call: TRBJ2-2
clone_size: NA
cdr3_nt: TGTGCCAGCAGGCCCGGGACCAACACCGGGGAGCTGTTTTTT
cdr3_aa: CASRPGTNTGELFF

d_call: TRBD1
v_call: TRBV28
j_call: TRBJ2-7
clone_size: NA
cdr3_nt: TGTGCCAGCAGTCCGCCGGACAGGGGCAACACCGGCCACTACGAGCAGTACTTC
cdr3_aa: CASSPPDRGNTGHYEQYF

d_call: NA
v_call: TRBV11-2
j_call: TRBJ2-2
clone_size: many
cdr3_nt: TGTGCCAGCAGCTTAGTTGGGACCCACACCGGGGAGCTGTTTTTT
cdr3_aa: CASSLVGTHTGELFF